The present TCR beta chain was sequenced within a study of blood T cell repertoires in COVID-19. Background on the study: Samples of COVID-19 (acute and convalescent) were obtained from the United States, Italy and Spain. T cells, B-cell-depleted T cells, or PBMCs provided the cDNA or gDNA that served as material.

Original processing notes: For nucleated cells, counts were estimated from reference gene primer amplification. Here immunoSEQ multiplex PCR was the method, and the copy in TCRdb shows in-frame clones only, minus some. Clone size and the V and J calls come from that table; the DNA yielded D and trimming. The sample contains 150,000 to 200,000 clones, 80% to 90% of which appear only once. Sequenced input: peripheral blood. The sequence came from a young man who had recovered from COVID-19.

DNA of the CDR3: TGTGCCAGCAGCCAAGCATCGTCTAGAGTCTACGAGCAGTACTTC. Encoded protein: CASSQASSRVYEQYF. The rearrangement joins TRBV3-1 (or the pseudogene TRBV3-2) to TRBJ2-7, with D unresolved. V shed 1 base and J shed 3 bases, with 13 bases lying between them. This CDR3 has 15 amino acids. Germline V gives CDR1 LGHDT, CDR2 YNNKEL (reference sequence).